The 6 T cell receptor beta chains given below trace back to one sample, sequenced in a study of Graves' ophthalmopathy and Graves' hyperthyroidism. Investigators amplified TCR beta CDR3 regions from RNA transcripts. First-round RT-PCR relied on HTBI primers, and a second-round multiplex PCR came next. Via MiXCR, TCRdb re-called the multiplex PCR reads, giving one row per CDR3 protein. The table shows 400,000 to 500,000 distinct CDR3 sequences, with over 20% occurring only once. The sequenced sample was peripheral blood. The receptor source for this set is a woman younger than 35 with stable Graves' hyperthyroidism.

The J gene is TRBJ1-5, the V gene TRBV6-1; 9 nucleotides agree with TRBD1. There are 16 residues in the CDR3. Germline V gene data show CDR1 as MNHNS and CDR2 as SASEGT. The junction had 11 bases not matched to a gene; V was cut back by 4 bases and J by 7 bases. CDR3 sequence (DNA): TGTGCCAGCAGTGGGGGGGGACAGGGTGGTGGGCAGCCCCAGCATTTT. Encoded protein: CASSGGGQGGGQPQHF.

The rearrangement uses TRBV2 and TRBJ2-1, with D hard to call. Trimming removed 3 bases from V and 0 bases from J, with 6 bases in between. The CDR3 loop spans 14 amino acids. CDR1 is SNHLY, CDR2 FYNNEI, per germline. Here the CDR3 reads CASSDTYSYNEQFF. CDR3 sequence (DNA): TGTGCCAGCAGTGACACCTACTCCTACAATGAGCAGTTCTTC. Based on the CDR3 plus reference TRBV2 and TRBJ2-1, the full variable domain is EPEVTQTPSHQVTQMGQEVILRCVPISNHLYFYWYRQILGQKVEFLVSFYNNEISEKSEIFDDQFSVERPDGSNFTLKIRSTKLEDSAMYFCASSDTYSYNEQFFGPGTRLTVL.

J is TRBJ1-1 and V is TRBV6-1; possibly TRBD1 for D (5 bases). V dropped 6 bases and J dropped 3 bases, with 11 bases sitting between them. CDR1 is MNHNS, CDR2 SASEGT, per germline. The CDR3 extends over 13 amino acids. CDR3 sequence: CASRWDADTEAFF. CDR3 DNA: TGTGCCAGCAGGTGGGACGCGGACACTGAAGCTTTCTTT.

The table lists this clonotype with many counts. V usage is TRBV19 and J usage is TRBJ1-5; possible D gene TRBD1, 6 bases. The CDR3 is made up of 15 amino acids. CDR1 and CDR2 from the germline V gene are LNHDA and SQIVND (reference sequence). The V end was cut by 5 bases, the J end by 4 bases, with 15 bases between. The CDR3 DNA sequence: TGTGCCAGTAGTCCAATTGGACAGACAAATCAGCCCCAGCATTTT. This encodes CASSPIGQTNQPQHF.

The chain joins TRBV9 to TRBJ1-5; D not resolved. Trimming left V 3 bases short and J 7 bases short, with 11 bases between. Germline CDR1 and CDR2: SGDLS and YYNGEE. The CDR3 runs 13 residues. CDR3 loop: CASSASEYQPQHF. The CDR3 coding sequence is TGTGCCAGCAGCGCTTCCGAATACCAGCCCCAGCATTTT. Combining the CDR3 with reference TRBV9 and TRBJ1-5 gives the whole variable domain DSGVTQTPKHLITATGQRVTLRCSPRSGDLSVYWYQQSLDQGLQFLIQYYNGEERAKGNILERFSAQQFPDLHSELNLSSLELGDSALYFCASSASEYQPQHFGDGTRLSIL.

This clonotype was counted ten times or more. The V gene is TRBV30, the J gene TRBJ1-6; tentatively, D is TRBD1 (5 bases). Per the germline V gene, CDR1 is GTSNPN and CDR2 is SVGIG (reference sequence). CDR3 length: 12 amino acids. The V gene lost 0 bases and the J gene lost 11 bases, with 8 bases spanning the gap. The CDR3 protein is CAWSVRGTPLHF. CDR3 in DNA: TGTGCCTGGAGTGTTCGGGGGACACCCCTCCACTTT.